This TCR beta chain comes out of a study of blood T cell repertoires in COVID-19. Study in general: Sites across the United States, Italy and Spain contributed samples from acute and convalescent COVID-19. T cells, B-cell-depleted T cells, or PBMCs supplied cDNA or gDNA.

V dropped 3 bases and J dropped 10 bases, with 16 bases sitting between them. CDR1 MNHEY and CDR2 SVGAGI come from the germline V gene. The CDR3 length is 14 residues. Under the authors' procedure: Amplification from reference gene primers served as the basis for estimated nucleated cell counts. Using immunoSEQ multiplex PCR, the repertoire was profiled, and TCRdb retains in-frame clones only, with some absent. Clone size and the V and J calls come from that table; the DNA yielded D and trimming. The sample yields some 40,000 clones, approximately 88% seen once. Sample: peripheral blood. The gene calls are TRBV6-5 and TRBJ2-1, with D perhaps matching TRBD2 (5 bases). The origin of this receptor is a man aged 45 to 65 with active or convalescent COVID-19. CDR3: CASSYDRLNGEQFF. The CDR3 coding sequence is TGTGCCAGCAGTTATGACCGACTAAACGGGGAGCAGTTCTTC.